Listed here are 24 T cell receptor beta chains from one sample, sequenced in a study of early T cells in non-severe SARS-CoV-2 infection. In TCRdb, the 5' RACE reads were re-called with MiXCR into one record per CDR3 protein. Here the sample spans about 58,000 distinct CDR3 sequences, roughly 13% being singletons. Input material: whole blood. These receptor sequences come from an adult who was a healthcare worker with PCR-confirmed SARS-CoV-2 infection or an uninfected control (not recorded which).

This clonotype was detected a few times. The chain combines TRBV5-1 with TRBJ1-1; 8 bases are a match to TRBD1. Germline assignment: CDR1 SGHRS and CDR2 YFSETQ. This CDR3 spans 17 amino acids. Trimming removed 4 bases from V and 6 bases from J; junction bases left unmatched: 17. The CDR3 is CASSTQVAGPGGPEAFF. As DNA, the CDR3 is TGCGCCAGCAGCACGCAAGTCGCGGGCCCAGGGGGCCCTGAAGCTTTCTTT.

The chain is built from TRBV11-2 and TRBJ2-2, with TRBD2 matching 9 bases. With V trimmed by 6 bases and J by 2 bases, 4 bases remained unmatched. Germline V gene data show CDR1 as SGHAT and CDR2 as FQNNGV. The CDR3 spans 15 residues. The CDR3 nucleotides are TGTGCCAGCAGGTCTCTAGCGGGAAACACCGGGGAGCTGTTTTTT. Translation: CASRSLAGNTGELFF.

On this clonotype: One end of the junction does not line up with germline, which may come from a read error. This sequence joins TRBV28 and TRBJ2-2, with 7 bases identical to TRBD2. Germline CDR1 MDHEN, CDR2 SYDVKM. This CDR3 contains 17 residues. As DNA, the CDR3 is TGTGCCAGCAGTTCCCCCTTCCTAGCGGTGAACACCGGGGAGCTGATTTTT. Its protein product is CASSSPFLAVNTGELIF.

This clonotype occurred many times. The genes are TRBV12-3 or TRBV12-4 and TRBJ2-1; 7 nucleotides match TRBD2. This CDR3 is built from 13 residues. V lost 4 bases to trimming and J lost 3 bases; unmatched junction nucleotides: 0. CDR3 bases: TGTGCCAGCAGTTGGACTAGCTACAATGAGCAGTTCTTC. As protein: CASSWTSYNEQFF.

This clonotype showed up many times. The V call is TRBV29-1, the J call TRBJ1-3, with a tentative D call TRBD1 (5 bases). CDR3 length: 14 residues. V dropped 6 bases and J dropped 7 bases, with 19 bases sitting between them. Germline V CDR1 and CDR2: SQVTM, ANQGSEA. In DNA, the CDR3 is TGCAGCGTCGGATCGGGGACCCCGAGGAACACCATATATTTT. It is translated as CSVGSGTPRNTIYF.

This clonotype was detected a few times. This rearrangement joins TRBV11-3 to TRBJ2-2, with 9 bases lining up with TRBD1. V lost 10 bases, J lost 1 base, and 1 base stayed unmatched. The CDR3 is made up of 13 amino acids. In germline, CDR1 is SGHNT, CDR2 YENEEA. The CDR3 protein is CAKGQGNTGELFF. The CDR3 DNA sequence: TGTGCCAAGGGACAGGGGAACACCGGGGAGCTGTTTTTT.

This clonotype has at least ten counts. The V gene is TRBV29-1, the J gene TRBJ1-1; a weak D match, TRBD1 (6 bases). Trimming pared 1 base from V and 1 base from J, leaving 13 bases between. In germline, CDR1 is SQVTM, CDR2 ANQGSEA. The CDR3 is made up of 15 amino acids. The CDR3 reads CSVEGVARGNTEAFF. CDR3 sequence (DNA): TGCAGCGTTGAAGGTGTTGCCAGGGGGAACACTGAAGCTTTCTTT.

The rearrangement joins TRBV29-1 to TRBJ2-1; TRBD2 might be the D (6 bases). This CDR3 has 14 residues. Between the trimmed V and J ends, which lost 5 bases and 2 bases, there was a span of 13 bases. Germline CDR1 SQVTM, CDR2 ANQGSEA. This CDR3 is CSVSGRGTYNEQFF. CDR3 coding DNA: TGCAGCGTTAGCGGACGGGGGACCTACAATGAGCAGTTCTTC.

The chain employs TRBV3-1 and TRBJ1-2; D is unclear. V was cut by 4 bases and J by 3 bases, with 6 bases left in between. The CDR3 sequence is 12 residues long. Germline CDR1 reads LGHDT; CDR2 reads YNNKEL (reference sequence). The CDR3 sequence is CASSLEYYGYTF. DNA of the CDR3: TGTGCCAGCAGCCTGGAGTACTATGGCTACACCTTC.

This clonotype was observed a few times. This rearrangement joins TRBV5-1 to TRBJ2-4; D is perhaps TRBD2 (6 bases). Per germline, CDR1 SGHRS and CDR2 YFSETQ. The CDR3 spans 15 residues. Trimming took 3 bases from V and 3 from J, leaving 13 bases between them. The CDR3 nucleotides read TGCGCCAGCAGCTCGGAGGGGACGGGCAAAAACATTCAGTACTTC. It yields the protein CASSSEGTGKNIQYF.

This clonotype was recorded a few times. V and J are TRBV7-9 and TRBJ1-1; D gene unclear. CDR1 and CDR2 from the germline V gene are SEHNR and FQNEAQ (reference sequence). This CDR3 region has 15 residues. Trimming took off 0 bases at V and 3 bases at J, with 11 bases between the two ends. CDR3 coding DNA: TGTGCCAGCAGCTTAGCGTCGGTAGACGACACTGAAGCTTTCTTT. It specifies CASSLASVDDTEAFF.

Ten or more counts support this clonotype. This chain links TRBV10-3 with TRBJ2-5; TRBD1 matches at 8 bases. The CDR3 has 13 amino acids. CDR1 is ENHRY and CDR2 is SYGVKD in the germline V gene. V lost 2 bases, J lost 4 bases, and 0 bases stayed unmatched. Here the CDR3 DNA reads TGTGCCATCAGTGAGACAGGGGGAGAGACCCAGTACTTC. Protein product: CAISETGGETQYF.

The chain uses TRBV20-1 and TRBJ2-2; the match to TRBD1 covers 11 bases. Germline V gene lookup returns CDR1 DFQATT and CDR2 SNEGSKA (reference sequence). The CDR3 extends over 16 amino acids. Trimming removed 1 base from V and 3 bases from J; junction bases left unmatched: 4. The CDR3 DNA follows: TGCAGTGCTAGAGGGACAGGGGGCGCGGACACCGGGGAGCTGTTTTTT. Its protein product is CSARGTGGADTGELFF.

The chain is built from TRBV23-1 and TRBJ2-1; no clear D gene. TRBV23-1 is an ORF; its function is uncertain. The CDR3 is made up of 13 amino acids. V was shortened by 5 bases and J by 5 bases, with 10 bases between the two germline ends. CDR3: CASSGGTNNEQFF. CDR3 bases: TGCGCCAGCAGTGGCGGTACTAACAATGAGCAGTTCTTC.

This clonotype occurred a few times. V usage is TRBV10-3 and J usage is TRBJ2-3; D is tentatively TRBD1 or TRBD2 (5 bases each). The CDR3 length is 15 residues. V shed 4 bases and J shed 0 bases, with 11 bases lying between them. In germline, CDR1 is ENHRY, CDR2 SYGVKD. For the CDR3, the DNA is TGTGCCATCAGTGGGAGTCGGGACAGCACAGATACGCAGTATTTT. Its translation is CAISGSRDSTDTQYF.

This clonotype was observed many times. The chain has TRBV29-1 and TRBJ2-2; D may correspond to TRBD1 or TRBD2 (5 bases each). V lost 0 bases, J lost 2 bases, and 13 bases lay in between. The CDR3 consists of 16 residues. Germline assignment: CDR1 SQVTM and CDR2 ANQGSEA. The CDR3 region is CSVEDPTRGNTGELFF. Written as DNA, the CDR3 is TGCAGCGTTGAAGACCCGACGAGGGGTAACACCGGGGAGCTGTTTTTT.

This rearrangement joins TRBV3-1 to TRBJ2-5; TRBD2 matches at 12 bases. The V segment lost 3 bases and the J segment 2 bases; nucleotides outside the gene matches: 7. The germline V gene encodes CDR1 LGHDT and CDR2 YNNKEL (reference sequence). The CDR3 loop spans 17 amino acids. The DNA of the CDR3 is TGTGCCAGCAGCCAGTACGGGACTAGCGGGTTTCAAGAGACCCAGTACTTC. Its translation is CASSQYGTSGFQETQYF.

This clonotype was found many times. CDR3 in amino acids: CASSPIGGPSTDTQYF. DNA for the CDR3: TGTGCCAGCAGTCCCATAGGGGGCCCTAGCACAGATACGCAGTATTTT. The V and J genes are TRBV6-5 and TRBJ2-3, with TRBD1 identical over 7 bases. The CDR3 runs to 16 residues. The germline gives CDR1 MNHEY, CDR2 SVGAGI. The V gene end was trimmed by 5 bases and the J gene end by 0 bases; junction bases not matched to a gene: 8.

This clonotype was recorded many times. The gene calls are TRBV11-3 and TRBJ1-1, with 8 bases that match TRBD1. Trimming at V came to 3 bases and at J to 6 bases, leaving 3 bases not matched to a gene. Germline assignment: CDR1 SGHNT and CDR2 YENEEA. The length of the CDR3 is 13 residues. CDR3 amino acids: CASSFQQGAEAFF. The CDR3 bases are TGTGCCAGCAGCTTCCAACAGGGGGCTGAAGCTTTCTTT.

The chain has TRBV12-3 or TRBV12-4 and TRBJ2-7; 7 bases are a match to TRBD1. Germline trimming cut 1 base from V and 1 base from J; bases unmatched to any gene: 7. The CDR3 covers 16 residues. CDR3 loop: CASSLVGQTRSYEQYF. In DNA, the CDR3 is TGTGCCAGCAGTTTAGTGGGACAGACCCGGTCCTACGAGCAGTACTTC.

This clonotype was detected a few times. The rearrangement joins TRBV29-1 to TRBJ2-3, with D tentatively TRBD2 (7 bases). From germline, CDR1 is SQVTM and CDR2 ANQGSEA. The V end lost 7 bases, the J end lost 0 bases, and 14 bases lay between the germline ends. This CDR3 spans 14 amino acids. CDR3 protein: CSALGGLSTDTQYF. CDR3 nucleotides: TGCAGCGCTCTCGGGGGGCTTAGCACAGATACGCAGTATTTT.

This clonotype appeared many times. This chain links TRBV5-1 with TRBJ1-5; no clear D. CDR1 is SGHRS and CDR2 is YFSETQ in the germline V gene. The length of the CDR3 is 14 residues. Trimming removed 1 base at V and 2 bases at J, with 7 bases between. The CDR3 region is CASSLIGGNQPQHF. DNA of the CDR3: TGCGCCAGCAGCTTGATCGGGGGCAATCAGCCCCAGCATTTT.

This clonotype occurred many times. The chain employs TRBV20-1 and TRBJ2-7; 7 nucleotides match TRBD1. The CDR3 runs 15 residues. Germline CDR1 is DFQATT and CDR2 is SNEGSKA (reference sequence). J gave up 7 bases and V 1 base, and 13 bases lay outside the gene matches. For the CDR3, the DNA is TGCAGTGCTAGAGCCTGGACTCGACAGGGCGATGAGCAGTACTTC. Translation: CSARAWTRQGDEQYF.

The V call is TRBV3-1, the J call TRBJ1-4; TRBD1 is a possible D gene (5 bases). Trimming took off 0 bases at V and 5 bases at J, with 10 bases between the two ends. Per germline, CDR1 LGHDT and CDR2 YNNKEL (reference sequence). This CDR3 has 15 residues. In DNA form, the CDR3 reads TGTGCCAGCAGCCAAGACGGGACGGTAAATGAAAAACTGTTTTTT. It translates to CASSQDGTVNEKLFF.